What follows are 8 T cell receptor beta chains derived from one specimen sequenced in a study of cytomegalovirus exposure and HLA in healthy donors. PCR primers comprised 60 Vbeta and 13 Jbeta primers. The assay was immunoSEQ multiplex PCR, and TCRdb's table has in-frame clones only and misses some. The sample has around 100,000 clones, about 81% seen once. Sequencing input: PBMCs. The receptors originated from a man aged 35 to 55 in good health and CMV-seropositive.

This chain links TRBV23-1 with TRBJ2-1; 12 bases are a match to TRBD2. TRBV23-1 is an ORF; its function is uncertain. The ends lost 3 bases at V and 0 bases at J; junction bases unmatched: 9. The CDR3 is 19 amino acids. The CDR3 sequence is CASSHGTSGSLSSYNEQFF. In DNA, the CDR3 is TGCGCCAGCAGTCATGGGACTAGCGGGTCCCTAAGCTCCTACAATGAGCAGTTCTTC.

The gene calls are TRBV2 and TRBJ2-1, with D uncertain. The CDR3 loop spans 10 amino acids. V lost 7 bases, J lost 6 bases, and 4 bases lay in between. Germline assignment: CDR1 SNHLY and CDR2 FYNNEI. The CDR3 loop is CASTSNEQFF. In DNA form, the CDR3 reads TGTGCCAGCACCAGCAATGAGCAGTTCTTC.

As for this clone: At one end the junction does not follow the germline gene, possibly because of a read error. The chain joins TRBV5-1 to TRBJ2-6; the match to TRBD1 covers 9 bases. Germline CDR1 and CDR2: SGHRS and YFSETQ. The CDR3 totals 16 residues. The CDR3 reads CASSPQGARGANGLTF. DNA for the CDR3: TGCGCCAGCAGCCCACAGGGGGCCCGGGGGGCCAACGGCCTGACTTTC.

V gene TRBV7-9 combines with J gene TRBJ2-7, with unresolved D. Germline V gene lookup returns CDR1 SEHNR and CDR2 FQNEAQ (reference sequence). The CDR3 covers 11 residues. Trimming removed 5 bases from V and 2 bases from J, with 4 bases in between. CDR3 in DNA: TGTGCCAGCAGCGCGACCTACGAGCAGTACTTC. Amino acids: CASSATYEQYF.

The chain has TRBV15 and TRBJ2-5; maybe TRBD1 (6 bases). CDR1 is LNHNV, CDR2 YYDKDF, per germline (reference sequence). The V end lost 3 bases, the J end lost 5 bases, and 19 bases lay between the germline ends. The CDR3 is made up of 16 amino acids. The CDR3 region is CATSRRNRAVGETQYF. DNA for the CDR3: TGTGCCACCAGCAGGAGGAACAGGGCGGTGGGTGAGACCCAGTACTTC.

This chain connects TRBV19 to TRBJ1-1, with 9 bases fitting TRBD1. The CDR3 totals 15 residues. Per germline, CDR1 LNHDA and CDR2 SQIVND (reference sequence). The J segment lost 10 bases and the V segment lost 4 bases, leaving 13 bases of the junction unmatched. CDR3 residues: CASSRRVSDRGSAFF. DNA of the CDR3: TGTGCCAGTAGTAGGAGGGTGTCGGACAGGGGATCAGCTTTCTTT.

In DNA, the CDR3 is TGTGCCAGCAGGGAGGACGGCGTAAGCTCCTACAATGAGCAGTTCTTC. Protein product: CASREDGVSSYNEQFF. This chain joins TRBV27 and TRBJ2-1; D is perhaps TRBD2 (5 bases). Trimming cost V 6 bases and J 0 bases, with 15 bases left between them. The germline CDR1 and CDR2 sequences are MNHEY and SMNVEV (reference sequence). The CDR3 covers 16 residues.

This chain uses TRBV4-1 with TRBJ2-1; maybe TRBD2 (6 bases). The CDR3 covers 15 residues. The germline CDR1 and CDR2 sequences are MGHRA and YSYEKL. The V end was cut by 4 bases, the J end by 0 bases, with 10 bases between. The CDR3 nucleotides are TGCGCCAGCAGCCCAGCGGGTAACTCCTACAATGAGCAGTTCTTC. This codes for CASSPAGNSYNEQFF.